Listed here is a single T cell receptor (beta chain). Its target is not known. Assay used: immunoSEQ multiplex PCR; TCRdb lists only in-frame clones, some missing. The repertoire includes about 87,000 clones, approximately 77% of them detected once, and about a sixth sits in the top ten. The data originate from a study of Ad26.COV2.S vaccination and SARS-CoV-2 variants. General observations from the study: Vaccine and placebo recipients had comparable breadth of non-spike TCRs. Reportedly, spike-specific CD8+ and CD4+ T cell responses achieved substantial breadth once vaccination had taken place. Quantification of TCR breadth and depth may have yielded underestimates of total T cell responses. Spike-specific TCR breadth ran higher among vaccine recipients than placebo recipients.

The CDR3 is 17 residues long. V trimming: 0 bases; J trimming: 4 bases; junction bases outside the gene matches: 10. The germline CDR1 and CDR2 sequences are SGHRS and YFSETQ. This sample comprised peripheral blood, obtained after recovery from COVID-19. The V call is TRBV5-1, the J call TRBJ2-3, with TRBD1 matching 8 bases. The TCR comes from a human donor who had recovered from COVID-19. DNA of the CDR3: TGCGCCAGCAGCTTGGGCCAGGGGGCGTTTGGAGCAGATACGCAGTATTTT. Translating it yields CASSLGQGAFGADTQYF. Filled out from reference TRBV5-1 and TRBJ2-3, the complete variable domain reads KAGVTQTPRYLIKTRGQQVTLSCSPISGHRSVSWYQQTPGQGLQFLFEYFSETQRNKGNFPGRFSGRQFSNSRSEMNVSTLELGDSALYLCASSLGQGAFGADTQYFGPGTRLTVL.